The T cell receptor beta chain under discussion was sequenced for a study of vaccination effects on CD4 cells after COVID-19. General observations from the study: Clones induced by infection and by vaccine showed marked clonal contraction late after vaccination.

J was trimmed by 1 base and V by 4 bases; bases with no gene match: 4. In germline, CDR1 is LGHNA, CDR2 YNFKEQ. This CDR3 contains 18 residues. Expansion with viral peptide pools was applied to antigen-specific CD4+ T cells by the ViraFEST assay prior to sequencing. The culture ran for 10 days before CD4+ T cells were isolated. Each participant was given two doses of one vaccine (BNT162b2 or mRNA-1273). The vaccine recipients had no prior SARS-CoV-2 infection, with negative nucleocapsid antibodies. A few million PBMC were placed in each well, which was supplemented with approximately 9.9 IU/ml IL-2 and around 10 ug/ml peptides. Half of the medium was exchanged for IL-2 medium on both days 3 and 7. Sequencing used immunoSEQ multiplex PCR; TCRdb keeps in-frame clones, though not all of them. The sample contains about 46,000 clones, around 74% of which appear only once. Note on this clone: No antigen is known for it.

This specimen consisted of CD4+ T cells from PBMCs cultured with HCoV-OC43 spike peptides, obtained after COVID-19 vaccination. Subset: HCoV-OC43 spike overlapping peptide pool stimulation. The V call is TRBV4-2, the J call TRBJ2-1; 16 nucleotides line up with TRBD2. The TCR originated in a human donor who received a COVID-19 vaccine. This CDR3 reads CASSRGLAGGRSYNEQFF. For the CDR3, the DNA is TGTGCCAGCAGCCGGGGACTAGCGGGGGGGCGATCCTACAATGAGCAGTTCTTC.